Each of the 9 T cell receptor beta chains below was sequenced from the same sample in a study of T cells in Graves' hyperthyroidism and ophthalmopathy. RNA transcripts were the template for amplifying TCR beta CDR3 regions. First-round RT-PCR of the TCR CDR3 relied on the HTBI primer set. One entry per CDR3 protein results from TCRdb running MiXCR on the multiplex PCR reads. Of some 600,000 distinct CDR3 sequences detected, over 11% appear once; the ten largest clones hold roughly 5.5%. Sequenced sample: blood. The source is a woman in her twenties or thirties with Graves' hyperthyroidism that later progressed to Graves' ophthalmopathy.

This clonotype appeared a few times. This rearrangement joins TRBV7-6 to TRBJ2-7; D may be TRBD2 (6 bases). This CDR3 has 14 amino acids. The ends were cut back, 3 bases at V and 3 bases at J, with 12 bases in the middle. Per the germline V gene, CDR1 is SGHVS and CDR2 is FNYEAQ. This CDR3 reads CASSFGSHNYEQYF. DNA of the CDR3: TGTGCCAGCAGCTTCGGGAGTCACAACTACGAGCAGTACTTC.

This clonotype was seen more than once but under ten times. The chain carries TRBV5-1 and TRBJ2-7; D perhaps matches TRBD2 (5 bases). V lost 5 bases and J 7 bases, leaving 13 bases between the germline ends. Germline V lookup: CDR1 SGHRS, CDR2 YFSETQ. This CDR3 spans 12 amino acids. This CDR3 is CASSPPRGEQYF. CDR3 nucleotides: TGCGCCAGCAGTCCACCCAGAGGGGAGCAGTACTTC.

The J gene is TRBJ1-1, the V gene TRBV5-4; D uncertain. CDR3 length: 15 amino acids. Deletions cut 1 base from V and 4 bases from J, with 14 bases between. From germline, CDR1 is SGHNT and CDR2 YYREEE (reference sequence). CDR3 amino acids: CASSLTGVGGTEAFF. CDR3 coding DNA: TGTGCCAGCAGCTTGACCGGGGTAGGAGGCACTGAAGCTTTCTTT.

This clonotype came up many times. This chain connects TRBV12-3 or TRBV12-4 to TRBJ1-4; weak D call: TRBD1 (6 bases). The V and J ends lost 7 bases and 3 bases respectively, with 9 bases between them. The CDR3 totals 13 residues. The CDR3 protein is CASKQGSNEKLFF. CDR3 coding DNA: TGTGCCAGCAAACAGGGCTCTAATGAAAAACTGTTTTTT.

The table lists this clonotype with many counts. The chain couples TRBV9 to TRBJ1-2; no reliable D call. This CDR3 is built from 14 residues. V lost 0 bases and J 1 base, leaving 7 bases between the germline ends. CDR1 is SGDLS, CDR2 YYNGEE, per germline. The CDR3 region has the DNA TGTGCCAGCAGCGTAGAAGGCCGTAACTATGGCTACACCTTC. Encoded protein: CASSVEGRNYGYTF.

This clonotype was detected many times. The chain joins TRBV30 to TRBJ2-2; weak D call: TRBD2 (5 bases). This CDR3 comprises 13 residues. CDR1 is GTSNPN and CDR2 is SVGIG in the germline V gene (reference sequence). Trimming left V 5 bases short and J 0 bases short, with 7 bases between. CDR3 coding DNA: TGTGCCTGGCAGCGGACGAACACCGGGGAGCTGTTTTTT. Its translation is CAWQRTNTGELFF.

This clonotype was picked up many times. The chain employs TRBV29-1 and TRBJ2-3, with 9 bases lining up with TRBD2. The CDR3 has 15 residues. Germline CDR1 SQVTM, CDR2 ANQGSEA. J was trimmed by 5 bases and V by 6 bases; bases with no gene match: 12. CDR3 region: CSVRRAGGLLDTQYF. CDR3 DNA: TGCAGCGTCCGCCGAGCGGGAGGTCTCTTAGATACGCAGTATTTT.

This clonotype was recorded a few times. The chain carries TRBV15 and TRBJ1-1; D gene ambiguous. CDR3 size: 15 residues. Trimming took 0 bases from V and 5 from J, leaving 13 bases between them. The germline CDR1 and CDR2 sequences are LNHNV and YYDKDF (reference sequence). CDR3 nucleotides: TGTGCCACCAGCAGAGATCGTAAGGGCGGAACTGAAGCTTTCTTT. Protein product: CATSRDRKGGTEAFF.

Many counts were recorded for this clonotype. This chain joins TRBV18 and TRBJ2-5; 9 nucleotides match TRBD1. Germline loops: CDR1 KGHSH, CDR2 LQKENI. Germline trimming cut 0 bases from V and 4 bases from J; bases unmatched to any gene: 0. The CDR3 spans 14 residues. The CDR3: CASSPPDRGETQYF. As DNA, the CDR3 is TGTGCCAGCTCACCACCGGACAGGGGAGAGACCCAGTACTTC.